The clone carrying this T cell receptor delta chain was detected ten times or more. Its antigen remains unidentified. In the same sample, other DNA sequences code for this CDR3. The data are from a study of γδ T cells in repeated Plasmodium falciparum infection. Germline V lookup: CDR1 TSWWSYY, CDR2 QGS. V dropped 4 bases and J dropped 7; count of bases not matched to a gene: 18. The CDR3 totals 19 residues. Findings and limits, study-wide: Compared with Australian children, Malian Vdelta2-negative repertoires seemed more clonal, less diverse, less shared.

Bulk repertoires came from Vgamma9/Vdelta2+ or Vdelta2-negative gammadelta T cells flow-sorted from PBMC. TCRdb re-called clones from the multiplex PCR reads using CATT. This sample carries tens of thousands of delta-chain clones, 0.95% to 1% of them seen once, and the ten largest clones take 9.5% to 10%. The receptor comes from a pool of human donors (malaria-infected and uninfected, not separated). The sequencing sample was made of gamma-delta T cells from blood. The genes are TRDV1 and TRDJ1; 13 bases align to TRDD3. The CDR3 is CALGVEAFLTTGGYGKLIF. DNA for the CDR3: TGTGCTCTTGGGGTCGAGGCCTTCCTTACAACTGGGGGATACGGTAAACTCATCTTT.